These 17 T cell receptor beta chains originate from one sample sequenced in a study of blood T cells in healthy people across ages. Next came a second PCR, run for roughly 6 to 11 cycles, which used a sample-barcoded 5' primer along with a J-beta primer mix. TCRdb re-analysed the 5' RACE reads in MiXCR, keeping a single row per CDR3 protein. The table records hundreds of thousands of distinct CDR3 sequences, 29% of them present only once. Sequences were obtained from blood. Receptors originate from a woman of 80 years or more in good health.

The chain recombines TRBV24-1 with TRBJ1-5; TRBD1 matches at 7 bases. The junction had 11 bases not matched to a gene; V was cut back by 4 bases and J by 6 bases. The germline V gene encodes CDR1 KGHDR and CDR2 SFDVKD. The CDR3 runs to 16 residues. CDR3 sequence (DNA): TGTGCCACCAGTGACTCAACAGGGGCCGCGGTTCAGCCCCAGCATTTT. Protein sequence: CATSDSTGAAVQPQHF.

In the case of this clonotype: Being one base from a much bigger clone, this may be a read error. This chain's CDR3 is CAGGKGQGWGYTF. CDR3 nucleotide sequence: TGTGCCGGCGGAAAGGGACAGGGTTGGGGCTACACCTTC. The V gene is TRBV5-5, the J gene TRBJ1-2; 9 nucleotides align to TRBD1. The V segment lost 10 bases and the J segment 8 bases; nucleotides outside the gene matches: 12. The CDR3 has 13 amino acids. CDR1 and CDR2 from the germline V gene are SGHKS and YYEKEE (reference sequence).

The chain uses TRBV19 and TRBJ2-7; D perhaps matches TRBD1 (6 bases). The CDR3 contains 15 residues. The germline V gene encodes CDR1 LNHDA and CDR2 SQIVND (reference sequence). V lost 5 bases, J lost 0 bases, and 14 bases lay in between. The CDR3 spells CASSSRSDSSYEQYF. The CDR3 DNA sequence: TGTGCCAGTAGTTCCCGGTCGGACAGCTCCTACGAGCAGTACTTC.

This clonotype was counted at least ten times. In DNA form, the CDR3 reads TGTGCCACCAGACCCGGGACAGATGGTTCACCCCTCCACTTT. Translation gives CATRPGTDGSPLHF. The chain joins TRBV15 to TRBJ1-6, with TRBD1 identical over 7 bases. Trimming took 6 bases from V and 9 from J; bases not matched to a gene: 8. The germline V gene encodes CDR1 LNHNV and CDR2 YYDKDF (reference sequence). The CDR3 runs 14 residues.

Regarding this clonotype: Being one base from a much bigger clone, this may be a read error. The DNA for the CDR3 is TGTGCCAGCAGCTTCTCGTTGAACGCTGAAGCTTTCTTT. As protein: CASSFSLNAEAFF. The chain employs TRBV7-9 and TRBJ1-1; no firm D call. From germline, CDR1 is SEHNR and CDR2 FQNEAQ (reference sequence). CDR3 length: 13 residues.

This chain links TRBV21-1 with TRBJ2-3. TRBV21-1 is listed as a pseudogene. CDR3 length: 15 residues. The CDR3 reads CASGVDRTGTDTQYF. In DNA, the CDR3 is TGTGCCAGCGGGGTAGATCGTACCGGCACAGATACGCAGTATTTT.

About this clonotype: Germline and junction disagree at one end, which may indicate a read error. Here the CDR3 DNA reads TGTGCCAGCAGCCACGATGGGTATAATCCACCCCTCCACTTT. This gives the protein CASSHDGYNPPLHF. The rearrangement joins TRBV2 to TRBJ1-6; no clear D. Germline loops: CDR1 SNHLY, CDR2 FYNNEI. This CDR3 region has 14 residues. Full variable domain (missing parts from reference TRBV2 and TRBJ1-6): EPEVTQTPSHQVTQMGQEVILRCVPISNHLYFYWYRQILGQKVEFLVSFYNNEISEKSEIFDDQFSVERPDGSNFTLKIRSTKLEDSAMYFCASSHDGYNPPLHFGNGTRLTVT.

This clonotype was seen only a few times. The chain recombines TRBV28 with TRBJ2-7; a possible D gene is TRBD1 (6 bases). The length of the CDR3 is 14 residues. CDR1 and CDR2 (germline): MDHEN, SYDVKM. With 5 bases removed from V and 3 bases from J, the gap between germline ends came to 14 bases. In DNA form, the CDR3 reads TGTGCCAGCAGTACAGGGCAGGTCCTCTACGAGCAGTACTTC. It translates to CASSTGQVLYEQYF.

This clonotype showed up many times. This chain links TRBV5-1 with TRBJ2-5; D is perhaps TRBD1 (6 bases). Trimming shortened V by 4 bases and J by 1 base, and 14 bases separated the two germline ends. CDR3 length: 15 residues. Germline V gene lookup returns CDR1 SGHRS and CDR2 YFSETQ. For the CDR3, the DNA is TGCGCCAGCAGCCGGCCAACAGGGACCCAAGAGACCCAGTACTTC. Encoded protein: CASSRPTGTQETQYF.

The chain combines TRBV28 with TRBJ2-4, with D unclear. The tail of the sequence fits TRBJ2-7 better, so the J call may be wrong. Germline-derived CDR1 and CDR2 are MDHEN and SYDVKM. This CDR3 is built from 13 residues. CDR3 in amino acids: CASRDRRSYEQYF. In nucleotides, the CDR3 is TGTGCCAGCAGGGACCGGAGATCCTACGAGCAGTACTTC.

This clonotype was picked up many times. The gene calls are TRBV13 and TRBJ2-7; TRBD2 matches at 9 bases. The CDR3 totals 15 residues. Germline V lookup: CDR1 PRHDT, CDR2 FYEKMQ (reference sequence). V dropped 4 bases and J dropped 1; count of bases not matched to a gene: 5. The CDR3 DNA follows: TGTGCCAGCAGCTCCCATAGCGGGGGATCCTACGAGCAGTACTTC. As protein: CASSSHSGGSYEQYF.

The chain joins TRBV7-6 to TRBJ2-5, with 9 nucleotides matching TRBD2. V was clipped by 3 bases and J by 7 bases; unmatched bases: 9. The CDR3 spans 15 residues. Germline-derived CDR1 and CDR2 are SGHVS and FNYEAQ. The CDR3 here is CASSLAGGPVVTQYF. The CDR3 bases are TGTGCCAGCAGCTTGGCGGGGGGGCCTGTGGTGACCCAGTACTTC.

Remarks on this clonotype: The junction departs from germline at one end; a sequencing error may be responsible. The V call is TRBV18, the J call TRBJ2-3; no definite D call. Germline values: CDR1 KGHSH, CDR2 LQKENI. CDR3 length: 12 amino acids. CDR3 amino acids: CVSSPNTDTQYF. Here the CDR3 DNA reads TGTGTCAGCTCACCAAACACAGATACGCAGTATTTT.

CDR3 sequence (DNA): TGCGCCAGCAGCTTAATGGGTAGCTCCTACAATGAGCAGTTCTTC. It is translated as CASSLMGSSYNEQFF. This chain links TRBV5-1 with TRBJ2-1; D uncertain. Deletions cut 2 bases from V and 0 bases from J, with 9 bases between. Per the germline V gene, CDR1 is SGHRS and CDR2 is YFSETQ. The CDR3 is 15 amino acids.

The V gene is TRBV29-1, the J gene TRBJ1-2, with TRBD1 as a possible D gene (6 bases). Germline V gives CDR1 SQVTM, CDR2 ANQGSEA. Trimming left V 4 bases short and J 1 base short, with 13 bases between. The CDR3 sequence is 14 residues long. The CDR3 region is CSVGGRGGNYGYTF. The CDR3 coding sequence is TGCAGCGTTGGGGGTCGAGGGGGTAACTATGGCTACACCTTC.

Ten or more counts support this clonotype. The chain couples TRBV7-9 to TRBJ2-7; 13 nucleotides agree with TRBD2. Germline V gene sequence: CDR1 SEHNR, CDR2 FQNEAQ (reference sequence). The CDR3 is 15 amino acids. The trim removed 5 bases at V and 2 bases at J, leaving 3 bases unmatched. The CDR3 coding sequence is TGTGCCAGCAGCGTCACTAGCGGGGGGGCCTACGAGCAGTACTTC. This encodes CASSVTSGGAYEQYF. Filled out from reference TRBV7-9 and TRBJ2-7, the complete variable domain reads DTGVSQNPRHKITKRGQNVTFRCDPISEHNRLYWYRQTLGQGPEFLTYFQNEAQLEKSRLLSDRFSAERPKGSFSTLEIQRTEQGDSAMYLCASSVTSGGAYEQYFGPGTRLTVT.

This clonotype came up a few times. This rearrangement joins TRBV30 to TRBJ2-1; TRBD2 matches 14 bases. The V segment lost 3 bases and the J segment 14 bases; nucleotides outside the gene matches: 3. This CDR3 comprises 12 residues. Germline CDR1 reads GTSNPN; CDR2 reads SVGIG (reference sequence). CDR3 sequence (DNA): TGTGCCTGGAGGGGACTAGCGGGGGTGAAGTTCTTC. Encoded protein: CAWRGLAGVKFF.